These 3 T cell receptor beta chains were all obtained from the same sample, sequenced in a study of T cell responses to AZD1222 COVID-19 vaccine. Produced via immunoSEQ multiplex PCR; TCRdb's table is partial and in-frame only. Seen here are roughly 170,000 clones, 90% to 95% observed once, and the top ten hold roughly 1.5%. The sample consisted of peripheral blood, taken 28 days after the second AZD1222 dose. The receptors shown here come from an adult who received the AZD1222 COVID-19 vaccine.

The chain is built from TRBV11-2 and TRBJ2-7, with TRBD1 as a possible D gene (6 bases). V dropped 3 bases and J dropped 2 bases, with 14 bases sitting between them. The CDR3 spans 15 residues. Germline loops: CDR1 SGHAT, CDR2 FQNNGV. DNA of the CDR3: TGTGCCAGCAGCTTGATGGGGGCTTCGGCCTACGAGCAGTACTTC. It codes for CASSLMGASAYEQYF.

V gene TRBV14 combines with J gene TRBJ1-1; no clear D gene. Germline values: CDR1 SGHDN, CDR2 FVKESK. The CDR3 covers 15 residues. The V and J ends lost 4 bases and 1 base respectively, with 13 bases between them. The CDR3 coding sequence is TGTGCCAGCAGCCTCTTAACCGGTGCGAACACTGAAGCTTTCTTT. Protein: CASSLLTGANTEAFF.

The chain uses TRBV6-2 or TRBV6-3 and TRBJ1-1; 9 bases are a match to TRBD1. The CDR3 covers 15 residues. The trim removed 5 bases at V and 3 bases at J, leaving 7 bases unmatched. Germline V gene lookup returns CDR1 MNHEY and CDR2 SVGEGT. The CDR3 region is CASSLNRGRYTEAFF. CDR3 DNA sequence: TGTGCCAGCAGTCTAAACAGGGGGCGGTACACTGAAGCTTTCTTT.